Sequencing of this T cell receptor (beta chain) was carried out in a study of shared clonotypes between healthy human individuals (TCRdb year 2020). About the full investigation: Three men and a couple of women, aged 18 to 49 years, made up the cohort. For each donor, CD4 naive and CD4 memory were each given three plates, CD8 naive was given two plates, and CD8 memory was given one plate. To estimate repertoire size and how much clonotype sharing occurs between individuals, the study deeply sequenced the blood TCR repertoires of five healthy adults. Libraries were prepared and TCR repertoires were sequenced by different laboratories using diverse techniques, in order to increase sequencing depth and limit assay-specific biases. Each donor's leukapheresis produced roughly between roughly 0.85 and 9.5 billion PBMCs.

A note on this clone: This receptor's antigen is unknown. There are no base qualities to consult, and no much larger clone falls within one base.

General findings and caveats noted by the study authors: Only blood was sampled, and tissue TCR repertoires likely differ from those in blood. The genetic and exposure-history diversity represented was limited by the small number of donors. Across several donors, 5% to 6% of naive CD4, 3.5% of naive CD8, about 2.3% of memory CD4, and 0.4% of memory CD8 clonotypes were shared. Clonotypes shared by all four sorted-subset donors showed higher generation probabilities than non-shared clonotypes. Rarefaction of sorted-subset datasets indicated incomplete sequencing despite the large sequencing depth. Estimated clonotype richness was generally larger for naive than for memory subsets. Based on pairwise subsampling, the degree of clonotype sharing among donors was expected to be affected by sequencing depth.

The donors were healthy, HIV-negative adults with no recently reported acute infections or vaccinations. Every donor was a Caucasian adult living in Nashville, Tennessee, USA. CD8 memory samples combined magnetically selected CD45RO+ cells with CCR7-negative CD45RA+ effector memory (TemRA) cells. After blood collection by leukapheresis, PBMCs were isolated using Ficoll-Histopaque density gradient centrifugation and then cryopreserved in the vapor phase of liquid nitrogen. Purity and quantity of every magnetically sorted T cell population were checked by analytical flow cytometry. Genomic DNA was isolated from each sorted fraction and quantified by UV absorbance on a Nanodrop 2000c. Clipping removes 3 bases from V and 7 bases from J, with 13 as the unmatched junction base count. CDR1 and CDR2 were assigned from the germline V gene as MDHEN and SYDVKM. The CDR3 measures 17 amino acids from cysteine to phenylalanine. Only CDR3 DNA remains: 51 bases, in frame from the first base.

Using the deep immunoSEQ assay, TCR CDR3 regions were amplified from genomic DNA by multiplex PCR. Extracted genomic DNA from each cell subset was spread evenly across all wells of several immunoSEQ 96-well plates, with each plate serving as a replicate. For sorted subsets, around 0.2 ug of genomic DNA, equivalent to 25,000 to 35,000 T cell genomes, went into each replicate PCR. The purified libraries were quantified using a Qubit 3.0 fluorometer, sized with a Bioanalyzer 2100, and then quantified again using the KAPA Library Quantification kit. Every immunoSEQ 96-well plate was sequenced on a separate single-read 150-cycle Illumina NextSeq 550 flow cell. In the source study's methods: The immunoSEQ output contained only junctional sequences without quality scores, so filtering could not match that applied to full-length reads. To assign V/J genes and CDR3, sequences were annotated against IMGT germline references using PyIR, a Python wrapper for IgBLAST v1.9. Reads were removed for weak V/J assignments (E-value above 1e-6), missing CDR3, stop codons, out-of-frame junctions, or ambiguous translated residues. A V3J clonotype was defined by an identical inferred V gene, J gene, and CDR3 amino acid sequence. Percentage overlap between repertoires was computed as shared unique clonotypes divided by the size of the smaller repertoire. Repertoire richness was assessed with RTK rarefaction, the Chao1 estimator, and Recon v2.1 estimates of unobserved clonotypes. For all TCRbeta clonotypes obtained by the gDNA method from a handful of donors, generation probabilities were computed with OLGA. This immuneACCESS table, as held by TCRdb, lists in-frame sequences with V and J called but not all clones. Of the missing ones, under half trace to an unresolved V gene in checked studies; the others have no known cause. Clone size and V and J calls were adopted from that table, with D and trimming inferred from the DNA. This sample comprises about 330,000 clones, roughly 84% of them detected only once. Roughly 15% of the sample goes to the ten largest clones.

The chain couples TRBV28 to TRBJ2-3; 10 central nucleotides agree with TRBD1. The receptor was isolated from a man aged 18-30 years in good health. Sequences were obtained from memory CD8+ T cells sorted from blood. The label giving this sample's cell subset or site can be read as: CD45RO+ cells pooled with CCR7-negative TemRA cells. The CDR3 protein: CASSFVPGTGAPNTQYF. DNA sequence: TGTGCCAGCAGTTTCGTTCCCGGGACAGGGGCGCCTAATACGCAGTATTTT.